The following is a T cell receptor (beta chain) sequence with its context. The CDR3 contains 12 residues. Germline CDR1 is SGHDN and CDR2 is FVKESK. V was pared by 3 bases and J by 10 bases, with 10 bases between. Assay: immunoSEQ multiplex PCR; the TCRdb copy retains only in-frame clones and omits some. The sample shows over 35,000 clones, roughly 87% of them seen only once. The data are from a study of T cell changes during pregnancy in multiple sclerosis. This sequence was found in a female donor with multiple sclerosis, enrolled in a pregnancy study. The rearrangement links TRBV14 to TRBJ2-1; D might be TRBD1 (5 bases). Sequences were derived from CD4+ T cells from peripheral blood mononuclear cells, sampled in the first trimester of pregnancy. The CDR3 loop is CASSHQGVEQFF. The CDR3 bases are TGTGCCAGCAGCCACCAGGGTGTCGAGCAGTTCTTC.